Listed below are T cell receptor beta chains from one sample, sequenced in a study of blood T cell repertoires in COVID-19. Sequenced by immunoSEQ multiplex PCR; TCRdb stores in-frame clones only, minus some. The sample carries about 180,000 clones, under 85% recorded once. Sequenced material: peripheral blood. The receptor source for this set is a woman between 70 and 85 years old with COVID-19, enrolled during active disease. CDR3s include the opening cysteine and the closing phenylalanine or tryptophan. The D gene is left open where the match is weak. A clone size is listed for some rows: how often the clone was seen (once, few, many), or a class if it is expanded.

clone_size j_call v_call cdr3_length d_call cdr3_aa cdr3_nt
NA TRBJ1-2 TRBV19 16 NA CASTPSGPDVRGGYTF TGTGCCAGTACCCCATCCGGCCCAGACGTACGGGGTGGCTACACCTTC
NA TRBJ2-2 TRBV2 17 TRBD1 CASSGTGGSLGTGELFF TGTGCCAGCAGTGGAACAGGGGGCTCTTTAGGGACCGGGGAGCTGTTTTTT
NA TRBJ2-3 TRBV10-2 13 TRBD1 CASREGTADTQYF TGCGCCAGCAGAGAAGGGACAGCAGATACGCAGTATTTT
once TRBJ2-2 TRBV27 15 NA CASSVRDFTTGELFF TGTGCCAGCAGTGTCCGGGACTTCACCACCGGGGAGCTGTTTTTT
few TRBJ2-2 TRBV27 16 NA CASSTRWGVNTGELFF TGTGCCAGCAGTACTAGGTGGGGGGTGAACACCGGGGAGCTGTTTTTT
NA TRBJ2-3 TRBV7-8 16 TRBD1 CASSQTRDRGWSTQYF TGTGCCAGCAGCCAGACCCGGGACAGGGGATGGAGTACGCAGTATTTT
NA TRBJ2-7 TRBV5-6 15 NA CASSPVGGSSYEQYF TGTGCCAGCAGCCCAGTAGGAGGGAGCTCCTACGAGCAGTACTTC
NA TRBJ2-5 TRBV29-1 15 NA CSVSGGKGNQETQYF TGCAGCGTATCTGGGGGGAAAGGTAACCAGGAGACCCAGTACTTC
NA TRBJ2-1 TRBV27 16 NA CASSLSYRTAHNEQFF TGTGCCAGCAGTTTATCGTACAGGACGGCCCACAATGAGCAGTTCTTC
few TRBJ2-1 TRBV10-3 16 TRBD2 CAISDATSGGDNEQFF TGTGCCATCAGTGATGCCACTAGCGGAGGAGACAATGAGCAGTTCTTC
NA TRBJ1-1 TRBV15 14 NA CATTPGGENTEAFF TGTGCCACCACCCCCGGGGGGGAGAACACTGAAGCTTTCTTT
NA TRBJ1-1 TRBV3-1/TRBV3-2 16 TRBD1 CASSQRTGATNTEAFF TGTGCCAGCAGCCAGAGGACAGGGGCAACGAACACTGAAGCTTTCTTT
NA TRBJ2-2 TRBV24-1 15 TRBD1 CATSRQGPNTGELFF TGTGCCACCAGCCGACAGGGTCCGAACACCGGGGAGCTGTTTTTT
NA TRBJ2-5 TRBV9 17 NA CASSVSRDNGEQETQYF TGTGCCAGCAGCGTCAGCCGGGACAATGGAGAACAAGAGACCCAGTACTTC
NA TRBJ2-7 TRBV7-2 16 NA CASSFLLRGTSYEQYF TGTGCCAGCAGCTTTCTGCTCCGAGGGACATCCTACGAGCAGTACTTC
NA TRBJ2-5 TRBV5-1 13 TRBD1 CASSFQGEETQYF TGCGCCAGCAGCTTCCAGGGGGAAGAGACCCAGTACTTC